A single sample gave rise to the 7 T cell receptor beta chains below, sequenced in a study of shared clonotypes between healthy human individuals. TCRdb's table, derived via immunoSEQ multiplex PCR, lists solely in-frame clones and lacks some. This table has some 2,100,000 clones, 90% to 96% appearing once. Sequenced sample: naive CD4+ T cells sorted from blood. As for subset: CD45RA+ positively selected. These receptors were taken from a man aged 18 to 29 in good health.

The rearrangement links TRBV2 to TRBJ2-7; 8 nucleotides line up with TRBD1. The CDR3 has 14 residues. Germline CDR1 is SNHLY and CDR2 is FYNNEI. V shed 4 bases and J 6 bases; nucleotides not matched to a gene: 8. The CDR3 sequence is CASSALSGGGEQYF. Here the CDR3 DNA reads TGTGCCAGCAGTGCACTTTCAGGGGGCGGCGAGCAGTACTTC. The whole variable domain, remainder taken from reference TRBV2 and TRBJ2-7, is EPEVTQTPSHQVTQMGQEVILRCVPISNHLYFYWYRQILGQKVEFLVSFYNNEISEKSEIFDDQFSVERPDGSNFTLKIRSTKLEDSAMYFCASSALSGGGEQYFGPGTRLTVT.

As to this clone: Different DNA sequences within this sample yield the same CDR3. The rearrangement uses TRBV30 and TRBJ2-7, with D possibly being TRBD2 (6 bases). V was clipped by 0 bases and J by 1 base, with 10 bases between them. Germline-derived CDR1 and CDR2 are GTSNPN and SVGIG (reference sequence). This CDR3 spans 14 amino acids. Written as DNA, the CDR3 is TGTGCCTGGAGTGTTAATGGGGGGTCCTACGAGCAGTACTTC. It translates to CAWSVNGGSYEQYF. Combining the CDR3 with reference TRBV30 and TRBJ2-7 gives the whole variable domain SQTIHQWPATLVQPVGSPLSLECTVEGTSNPNLYWYRQAAGRGLQLLFYSVGIGQISSEVPQNLSASRPQDRQFILSSKKLLLSDSGFYLCAWSVNGGSYEQYFGPGTRLTVT.

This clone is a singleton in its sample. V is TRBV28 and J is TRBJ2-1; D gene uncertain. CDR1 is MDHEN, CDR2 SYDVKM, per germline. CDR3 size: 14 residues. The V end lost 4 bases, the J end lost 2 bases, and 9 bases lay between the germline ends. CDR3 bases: TGTGCCAGCAGTTCAGACCCCACCTACAATGAGCAGTTCTTC. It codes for CASSSDPTYNEQFF.

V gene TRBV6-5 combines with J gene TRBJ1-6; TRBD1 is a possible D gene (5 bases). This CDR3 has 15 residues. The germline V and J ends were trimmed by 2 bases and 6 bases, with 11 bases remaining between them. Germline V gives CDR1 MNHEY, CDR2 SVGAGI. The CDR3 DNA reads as TGTGCCAGCAGTTACGGCGGGGACCCTAATTCACCCCTCCACTTT. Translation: CASSYGGDPNSPLHF.

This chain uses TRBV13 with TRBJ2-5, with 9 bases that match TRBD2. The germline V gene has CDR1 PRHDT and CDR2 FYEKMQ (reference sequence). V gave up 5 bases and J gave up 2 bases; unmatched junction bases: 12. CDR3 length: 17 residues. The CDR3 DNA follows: TGTGCCAGCAGCCTCACTGCGGGAGGGCCGGGGCAAGAGACCCAGTACTTC. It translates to CASSLTAGGPGQETQYF.

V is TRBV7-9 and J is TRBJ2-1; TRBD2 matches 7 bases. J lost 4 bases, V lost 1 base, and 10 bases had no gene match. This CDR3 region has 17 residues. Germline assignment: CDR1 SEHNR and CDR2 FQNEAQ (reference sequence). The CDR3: CASSLGAERGSYNEQFF. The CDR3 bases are TGTGCCAGCAGCTTAGGGGCGGAGCGGGGCTCTTACAATGAGCAGTTCTTC.

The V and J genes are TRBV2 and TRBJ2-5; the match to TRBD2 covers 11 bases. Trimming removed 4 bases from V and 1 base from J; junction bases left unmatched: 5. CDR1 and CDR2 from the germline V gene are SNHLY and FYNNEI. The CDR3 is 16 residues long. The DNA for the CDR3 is TGTGCCAGCAGTGGAGGTAGCGGGAGGGTCCAAGAGACCCAGTACTTC. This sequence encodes CASSGGSGRVQETQYF.